The source of this TCR beta chain is a study of shared clonotypes between healthy human individuals. Germline V gene sequence: CDR1 SNHLY, CDR2 FYNNEI. Trimming removed 8 bases at V and 3 bases at J, with 14 bases between. The CDR3 extends over 14 amino acids. Deep-level running was used for the assay. TCRdb's table, derived via immunoSEQ multiplex PCR, lists solely in-frame clones and lacks some. The repertoire includes about 960,000 clones, 76% of them detected once, and around 1.4% sits in the top ten. The chain uses TRBV2 and TRBJ2-1, with D perhaps matching TRBD2 (5 bases). The source is a man aged 18 to 35 in good health. The source material was memory CD4+ T cells sorted from blood. The subset here: CD45RA-negative fraction. CDR3 in amino acids: CASSETTLYNEQFF. For the CDR3, the DNA is TGTGCCAGCTCTGAGACTACTCTCTACAATGAGCAGTTCTTC.